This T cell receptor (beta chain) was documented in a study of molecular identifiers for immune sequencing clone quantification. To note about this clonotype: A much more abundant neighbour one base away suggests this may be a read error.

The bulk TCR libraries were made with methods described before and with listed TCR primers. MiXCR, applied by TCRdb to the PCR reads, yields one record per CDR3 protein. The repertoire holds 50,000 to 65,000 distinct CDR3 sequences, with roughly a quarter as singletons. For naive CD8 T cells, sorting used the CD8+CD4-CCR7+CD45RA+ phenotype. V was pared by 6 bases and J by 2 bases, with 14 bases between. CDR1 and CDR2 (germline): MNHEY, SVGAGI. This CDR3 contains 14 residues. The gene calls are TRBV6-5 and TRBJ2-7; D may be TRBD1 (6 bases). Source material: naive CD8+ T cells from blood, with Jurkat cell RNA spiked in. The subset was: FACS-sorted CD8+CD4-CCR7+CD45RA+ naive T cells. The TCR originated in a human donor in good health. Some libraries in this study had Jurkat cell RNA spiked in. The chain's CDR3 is CASSRDNLAYEQYF. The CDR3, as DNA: TGTGCCAGCAGCCGGGACAACCTCGCCTACGAGCAGTACTTC.